The entry below gives a single T cell receptor (beta chain) sequence along with its context. No antigen is known for it. The source of the sample is a study of shared clonotypes between healthy human individuals. Findings and caveats of the study: A reduction in generation probabilities was seen for non-shared clonotypes relative to those shared by all four donors. Estimated richness was generally greater in naive than memory subsets.

Trimming took 1 base from V and 2 from J, leaving 11 bases between them. This CDR3 spans 15 amino acids. CDR1 SGHAT and CDR2 FQNNGV come from the germline V gene. Naive CD45RA+ and memory CD45RA-negative subsets were split from CD4+ cells. Each subset's genomic DNA was split evenly across several immunoSEQ plates. The repertoire was sequenced with immunoSEQ multiplex PCR; TCRdb's copy has only in-frame clones and lacks some. Seen here are around 2.1 million clones, under 97% observed once, and the top ten hold around 0.13%. The clonotype was recovered from a man aged 18 to 29 in good health. Material for sequencing was naive CD4+ T cells sorted from blood. Subset: CD45RA+ positively selected. V gene TRBV11-2 combines with J gene TRBJ2-5, with D possibly being TRBD1 (6 bases). The CDR3 sequence: CASSLGVQGQETQYF. The CDR3 DNA is TGTGCCAGCAGCTTAGGGGTACAGGGACAAGAGACCCAGTACTTC.